Detailed here is one TCR beta chain. This specimen comes from a study of blood T cell repertoires in COVID-19. Study-wide context: There were acute and convalescent COVID-19 samples, and they came from the United States, Italy and Spain. The analysed material was cDNA or gDNA that came from T cells, B-cell-depleted T cells, or PBMCs.

CDR1 and CDR2 (germline): MDHEN, SYDVKM. Trimming cost V 2 bases and J 4 bases; bases outside gene matches: 9. This CDR3 comprises 16 residues. In the authors' workflow: Estimation of nucleated cell counts relied on the amplification of reference gene primers. Libraries were prepared by immunoSEQ multiplex PCR; TCRdb keeps only in-frame clonotypes and omits some of them. Clonal size and the V and J genes are those of that table, whereas D and trimming came from the DNA. The data contain 100,000 to 150,000 clones, approximately 90% of them seen just once; the ten biggest clones take up more than 3.5%. One Seattle source followed patients from active infection through their disease course.

The gene calls are TRBV28 and TRBJ1-2; 8 bases are shared with TRBD1. Input material: peripheral blood. The sequence was collected from a man in his sixties with COVID-19, enrolled during active disease. The CDR3 loop is CASSLGTGSLGYGYTF. The DNA of the CDR3 is TGTGCCAGCAGTTTAGGGACAGGTAGTCTTGGCTATGGCTACACCTTC.